The 22 T cell receptor beta chains in this list originate from one sample, sequenced in a study of spatial heterogeneity in lung cancer. TCRdb re-called the 5' RACE reads through MiXCR, storing one row per CDR3 protein. The sample consists of roughly 54,000 distinct CDR3 sequences, less than 8.5% of them appearing once. The time point was: sample taken at primary tumor resection. Whole RNA from tumor, nontumor lung or frozen PBMC was sequenced unsorted. This specimen consisted of PBMCs, obtained at surgery. These receptors all come from a female donor with early-stage non-small cell lung cancer.

This clonotype was detected only a few times. This chain uses TRBV9 with TRBJ2-7; 11 nucleotides match TRBD1. V lost 3 bases, J lost 4 bases, and 3 bases stayed unmatched. The CDR3 is made up of 14 amino acids. Germline loops: CDR1 SGDLS, CDR2 YYNGEE. The CDR3 region is CASSAGQGVYEQYF. CDR3 in DNA: TGTGCCAGCAGCGCGGGACAGGGGGTGTACGAGCAGTACTTC.

In its sample, this clonotype was seen a few times. The V gene is TRBV6-2 or TRBV6-3, the J gene TRBJ2-5; tentative D call: TRBD2 (6 bases). Trimming took off 2 bases at V and 5 bases at J, with 12 bases between the two ends. Germline CDR1 reads MNHEY; CDR2 reads SVGEGT. The CDR3 totals 14 residues. The CDR3 sequence is CASSYVGGWETQYF. In DNA, the CDR3 is TGTGCCAGCAGTTACGTCGGGGGATGGGAGACCCAGTACTTC.

This clonotype occurred a few times. CDR3 sequence reads: CASSPRVAPGQTQYF. The CDR3 region has the DNA TGTGCCAGCAGTCCCCGTGTGGCCCCCGGGCAGACCCAGTACTTC. This sequence joins TRBV28 and TRBJ2-5, with D unresolved. Germline V gives CDR1 MDHEN, CDR2 SYDVKM. The V and J ends lost 5 bases and 6 bases respectively, with 19 bases between them. The CDR3 runs 15 residues. The variable domain in full, with the rest retrieved from reference TRBV28 and TRBJ2-5, is DVKVTQSSRYLVKRTGEKVFLECVQDMDHENMFWYRQDPGLGLRLIYFSYDVKMKEKGDIPEGYSVSREKKERFSLILESASTNQTSMYLCASSPRVAPGQTQYFGPGTRLLVL.

This clonotype came up many times. This chain connects TRBV5-1 to TRBJ2-7; D remains ambiguous. V was trimmed by 5 bases and J by 0 bases, leaving 12 bases between them. Germline V gives CDR1 SGHRS, CDR2 YFSETQ. The CDR3 totals 14 residues. Here the CDR3 reads CASRETGPSYEQYF. The DNA of the CDR3 is TGCGCCAGCAGAGAGACCGGACCCTCCTACGAGCAGTACTTC.

In its sample, this clonotype was seen a few times. The chain couples TRBV5-8 to TRBJ2-7, with D tentatively TRBD1 (6 bases). Looked up from germline, CDR1 is SGHTS and CDR2 is YDEGEE. This CDR3 has 15 residues. V lost 5 bases to trimming and J lost 2 bases, with 17 bases between them. The CDR3 sequence is CASSDRDTPTYEQYF. The DNA for the CDR3 is TGTGCCAGCAGTGACCGGGACACCCCAACCTACGAGCAGTACTTC.

This clonotype was seen many times. The chain uses TRBV7-2 and TRBJ2-5; 9 nucleotides match TRBD1. Trimming removed 5 bases from V and 2 bases from J; junction bases left unmatched: 3. There are 14 residues in the CDR3. CDR1 is SGHTA and CDR2 is FQGNSA in the germline V gene. The chain's CDR3 is CASSLGQGQETQYF. The CDR3 DNA reads TGTGCCAGCAGCCTCGGACAGGGGCAAGAGACCCAGTACTTC.

This clonotype was seen many times. The chain has TRBV7-2 and TRBJ2-1; TRBD1 might be the D (5 bases). CDR1 is SGHTA, CDR2 FQGNSA, per germline. The CDR3 loop spans 15 amino acids. V was clipped by 1 base and J by 0 bases, with 7 bases between them. DNA of the CDR3: TGTGCCAGCAGCTTAGGCAGGGACTCCTACAATGAGCAGTTCTTC. Its protein product is CASSLGRDSYNEQFF. Combining the CDR3 with reference TRBV7-2 and TRBJ2-1 gives the whole variable domain GAGVSQSPSNKVTEKGKDVELRCDPISGHTALYWYRQSLGQGLEFLIYFQGNSAPDKSGLPSDRFSAERTGGSVSTLTIQRTQQEDSAVYLCASSLGRDSYNEQFFGPGTRLTVL.

The sample holds many counts of this clonotype. The chain links TRBV19 to TRBJ1-5; no clear D. Trimming removed 9 bases from V and 1 base from J, with 7 bases in between. The CDR3 covers 12 residues. CDR1 and CDR2 (germline): LNHDA, SQIVND (reference sequence). The CDR3 DNA reads as TGTGCCAGCAGTGGGAGCAATCAGCCCCAGCATTTT. Translating it yields CASSGSNQPQHF.

This clonotype was counted only a few times. V usage is TRBV9 and J usage is TRBJ1-3, with D hard to call. Trimming removed 4 bases from V and 4 bases from J, with 9 bases in between. Germline V gives CDR1 SGDLS, CDR2 YYNGEE. The CDR3 extends over 13 amino acids. This CDR3 is CASSPRLGNTIYF. The CDR3 DNA follows: TGTGCCAGCAGCCCCCGATTAGGAAACACCATATATTTT.

This clonotype was detected many times. V gene TRBV5-1 combines with J gene TRBJ2-7; 9 nucleotides line up with TRBD1. The CDR3 length is 13 residues. Germline V gene data show CDR1 as SGHRS and CDR2 as YFSETQ. J lost 3 bases, V lost 4 bases, and 2 bases had no gene match. The DNA of the CDR3 is TGCGCCAGCAGCAGACAGGGGGACTACGAGCAGTACTTC. Its protein is CASSRQGDYEQYF.

The chain carries TRBV20-1 and TRBJ2-6; D tentatively reads TRBD1 or TRBD2 (5 bases each). The CDR3 spans 19 residues. Germline-derived CDR1 and CDR2 are DFQATT and SNEGSKA (reference sequence). V was cut by 1 base and J by 3 bases, with 22 bases left in between. CDR3 amino acids: CSARVGPGRRNHGANVLTF. Here the CDR3 DNA reads TGCAGTGCTAGAGTTGGTCCGGGACGCCGGAATCATGGGGCCAACGTCCTGACTTTC.

This clonotype was observed a handful of times. The chain has TRBV18 and TRBJ1-1, with 7 bases matching TRBD1. The CDR3 sequence is 15 residues long. The germline gives CDR1 KGHSH, CDR2 LQKENI. V gave up 1 base and J gave up 0 bases; unmatched junction bases: 2. The CDR3 is CASSPRDSMNTEAFF. As DNA, the CDR3 is TGTGCCAGCTCACCACGGGACAGCATGAACACTGAAGCTTTCTTT.

The chain couples TRBV20-1 to TRBJ2-2; 9 positions match TRBD2. The CDR3 loop spans 17 amino acids. J was trimmed by 0 bases and V by 3 bases; bases with no gene match: 8. In germline, CDR1 is DFQATT, CDR2 SNEGSKA (reference sequence). CDR3 coding DNA: TGCAGTGCTAGGGGGGGGCTAGCGGGATCGAACACCGGGGAGCTGTTTTTT. This translates into CSARGGLAGSNTGELFF.

A few counts support this clonotype. The V gene is TRBV7-9, the J gene TRBJ1-3; D uncertain. The V end lost 6 bases, the J end lost 4 bases, and 19 bases lay between the germline ends. The CDR3 has 16 amino acids. The germline CDR1 and CDR2 sequences are SEHNR and FQNEAQ (reference sequence). The CDR3 DNA sequence: TGTGCCAGCAGAACCGGGCCCGCGACCCCCGGAAACACCATATATTTT. This sequence encodes CASRTGPATPGNTIYF.

A few counts support this clonotype. The rearrangement links TRBV12-3 or TRBV12-4 to TRBJ2-7, with 8 bases that match TRBD1. The CDR3 covers 17 residues. The ends lost 6 bases at V and 4 bases at J; junction bases unmatched: 17. CDR3 sequence reads: CASSFLTFGTGMYEQYF. DNA for the CDR3: TGTGCCAGCAGCTTTCTCACCTTCGGGACAGGAATGTACGAGCAGTACTTC.

This clonotype was observed a handful of times. The rearrangement links TRBV20-1 to TRBJ2-1, with 10 nucleotides matching TRBD1. This CDR3 spans 18 amino acids. Germline V CDR1 and CDR2: DFQATT, SNEGSKA (reference sequence). J lost 9 bases, V lost 7 bases, and 24 bases had no gene match. The CDR3 loop is CSVPTVGRKGQGGGEQFF. For the CDR3, the DNA is TGCAGTGTCCCCACAGTAGGCCGCAAAGGACAGGGGGGAGGTGAGCAGTTCTTC.

The chain carries TRBV2 and TRBJ1-1; D is unresolved. This CDR3 is 15 amino acids long. Per the germline V gene, CDR1 is SNHLY and CDR2 is FYNNEI. Trimming took off 1 base at V and 0 bases at J, with 9 bases between the two ends. CDR3 DNA sequence: TGTGCCAGCAGTGAAGTGCGTCAGATGAACACTGAAGCTTTCTTT. Residues: CASSEVRQMNTEAFF.

This clonotype occurred many times. This chain uses TRBV2 with TRBJ2-4; TRBD2 matches 8 bases. CDR3 length equals 15 residues. In germline, CDR1 is SNHLY, CDR2 FYNNEI. After removal of 3 bases from V and 3 bases from J, the junction contained 4 bases not matched to a gene. The CDR3, as DNA: TGTGCCAGCAGTGACGGCGGGGGGTACAAAAACATTCAGTACTTC. This translates into CASSDGGGYKNIQYF.

This clonotype was found many times. This chain uses TRBV15 with TRBJ1-4; D remains ambiguous. Germline V gene data show CDR1 as LNHNV and CDR2 as YYDKDF (reference sequence). The CDR3 is made up of 14 amino acids. Trimming took 9 bases from V and 0 from J, leaving 11 bases between them. This CDR3 is CATTSGATNEKLFF. The CDR3 region has the DNA TGTGCCACTACTTCAGGAGCAACTAATGAAAAACTGTTTTTT. Full variable domain (rest looked up from reference TRBV15 and TRBJ1-4): DAMVIQNPRYQVTQFGKPVTLSCSQTLNHNVMYWYQQKSSQAPKLLFHYYDKDFNNEADTPDNFQSRRPNTSFCFLDIRSPGLGDTAMYLCATTSGATNEKLFFGSGTQLSVL.

This clonotype was seen repeatedly, ten times or more. V is TRBV28 and J is TRBJ2-7; TRBD2 matches 11 bases. Germline V gene lookup returns CDR1 MDHEN and CDR2 SYDVKM. J gave up 1 base and V 8 bases, and 7 bases lay outside the gene matches. The CDR3 is 15 residues long. The CDR3 nucleotides are TGTGCCAGCGGACTAGCGGGCCTTTTATCCTACGAGCAGTACTTC. Translating gives CASGLAGLLSYEQYF.

This chain joins TRBV4-2 and TRBJ1-2, with a tentative D call TRBD1 (5 bases). CDR1 and CDR2 from the germline V gene are LGHNA and YNFKEQ. V shed 1 base and J shed 2 bases, with 14 bases lying between them. This CDR3 region has 16 residues. CDR3 region: CASSQGGRGENYGYTF. The CDR3 DNA sequence: TGTGCCAGCAGCCAAGGGGGGAGAGGGGAGAACTATGGCTACACCTTC.

This clonotype was counted many times. The chain carries TRBV27 and TRBJ2-7; 13 bases map to TRBD2. This CDR3 spans 15 amino acids. After removal of 6 bases from V and 1 base from J, the junction contained 3 bases not matched to a gene. In germline, CDR1 is MNHEY, CDR2 SMNVEV (reference sequence). For the CDR3, the DNA is TGTGCCAGCAGCCGGGGACTAGCGGGGTCCTACGAGCAGTACTTC. This encodes CASSRGLAGSYEQYF.